Listed here are 6 T cell receptor beta chains from one sample, sequenced in a study of T cells in Graves' hyperthyroidism and ophthalmopathy. Authors of the study amplified TCR beta CDR3 regions from RNA transcripts. First-round RT-PCR of the TCR CDR3 relied on the HTBI primer set. TCRdb fed the multiplex PCR reads into MiXCR, producing one record per CDR3 protein. Of around 350,000 distinct CDR3 sequences in the sample, approximately 14% were seen once. Sequencing used blood. These receptors all stem from a woman younger than 30 with Graves' hyperthyroidism that later progressed to Graves' ophthalmopathy.

This clonotype was detected many times. CDR3 protein: CASSLGTTTQPQHF. Here the CDR3 DNA reads TGTGCCAGCAGCTTAGGGACGACTACCCAGCCCCAGCATTTT. V is TRBV7-2 and J is TRBJ1-5; unclear D gene. With 1 base removed from V and 7 bases from J, the gap between germline ends came to 11 bases. Germline lookup yields CDR1 SGHTA and CDR2 FQGNSA. CDR3 length: 14 amino acids.

This clonotype was seen repeatedly, ten times or more. The chain carries TRBV18 and TRBJ2-3; 13 bases align to TRBD2. Germline CDR1 reads KGHSH; CDR2 reads LQKENI. The CDR3 is made up of 17 amino acids. V shed 3 bases, J shed 3 bases, and the junction held 6 bases outside the gene matches. CDR3 bases: TGTGCCAGCTCACCGAGGACTAGCGGGAGTAGTACAGATACGCAGTATTTT. Amino acid sequence: CASSPRTSGSSTDTQYF.

This clonotype was counted ten times or more. This chain connects TRBV6-2 or TRBV6-3 to TRBJ2-4; TRBD1 agrees at 9 bases. The CDR3 loop spans 17 amino acids. With V trimmed by 7 bases and J by 0 bases, 10 bases remained unmatched. The germline gives CDR1 MNHEY, CDR2 SVGEGT. The CDR3 coding sequence is TGTGCCAGCAATCTAGGGGCGGGACAGGGAGCCAAAAACATTCAGTACTTC. It specifies CASNLGAGQGAKNIQYF.

This chain uses TRBV28 with TRBJ2-2, with a weak D call TRBD2 (5 bases). The V end was cut by 4 bases, the J end by 7 bases, with 10 bases between. Germline CDR1 reads MDHEN; CDR2 reads SYDVKM. This CDR3 comprises 13 residues. This CDR3 is CASSSLVVGELFF. CDR3 DNA: TGTGCCAGCAGTTCACTAGTGGTCGGGGAGCTGTTTTTT.

The table lists this clonotype with a few counts. This rearrangement joins TRBV6-1 to TRBJ2-1; 7 nucleotides match TRBD1. CDR3 length equals 15 residues. Germline CDR1 MNHNS, CDR2 SASEGT. V was pared by 1 base and J by 7 bases, with 7 bases of the junction left unmatched. CDR3 sequence: CASSEGGGVGNEQFF. DNA for the CDR3: TGTGCCAGCAGTGAAGGAGGGGGCGTAGGTAATGAGCAGTTCTTC.

V gene TRBV5-1 combines with J gene TRBJ1-1, with TRBD1 matching over 7 bases. This CDR3 contains 15 residues. The V and J ends lost 2 bases and 4 bases, in that order; junction bases with no gene match: 8. The germline V gene encodes CDR1 SGHRS and CDR2 YFSETQ. The CDR3 here is CASSLGGTTPTEAFF. CDR3 bases: TGCGCCAGCAGCTTAGGGGGCACGACCCCCACTGAAGCTTTCTTT.